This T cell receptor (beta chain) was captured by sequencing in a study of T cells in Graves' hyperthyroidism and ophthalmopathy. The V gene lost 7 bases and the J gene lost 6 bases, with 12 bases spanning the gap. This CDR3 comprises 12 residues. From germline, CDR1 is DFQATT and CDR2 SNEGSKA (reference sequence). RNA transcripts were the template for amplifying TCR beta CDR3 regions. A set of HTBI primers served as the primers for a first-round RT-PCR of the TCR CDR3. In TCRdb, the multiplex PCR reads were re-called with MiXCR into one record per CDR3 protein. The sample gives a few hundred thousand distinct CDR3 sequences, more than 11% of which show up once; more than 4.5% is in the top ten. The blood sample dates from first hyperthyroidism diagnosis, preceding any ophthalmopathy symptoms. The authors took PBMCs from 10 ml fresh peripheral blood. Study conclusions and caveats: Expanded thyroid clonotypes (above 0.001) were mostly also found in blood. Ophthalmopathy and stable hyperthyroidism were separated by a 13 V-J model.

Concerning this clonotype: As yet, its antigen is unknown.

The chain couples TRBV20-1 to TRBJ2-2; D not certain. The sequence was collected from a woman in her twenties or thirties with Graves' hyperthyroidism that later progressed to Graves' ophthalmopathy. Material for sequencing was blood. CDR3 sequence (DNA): TGCAGTGTGCTTGCAGTCTCCGGGGAGCTGTTTTTT. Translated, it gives CSVLAVSGELFF.